This TCR beta chain was captured in a study of vaccination effects on CD4 cells after COVID-19. Turning to the study itself: The cohort was immunized with two doses of either the BNT162b2 or mRNA-1273 vaccine.

The CDR3 length is 15 residues. The ends were cut back, 6 bases at V and 5 bases at J, with 17 bases in the middle. From germline, CDR1 is SNHLY and CDR2 FYNNEI. About this clone itself: Its antigen is not known.

The assay was immunoSEQ multiplex PCR, and TCRdb's table has in-frame clones only and misses some. The sample carries more than 40,000 clones, 76% recorded once. On roughly day 10 of culture, CD4+ T cells were separated out. Half-medium exchanges with IL-2 medium took place on days 3 and 7. The chain recombines TRBV2 with TRBJ2-1; no firm D call. Sequenced here: CD4+ T cells from PBMCs cultured without peptide, sampled before COVID-19 vaccination. This TCR derives from a human donor who had a prior SARS-CoV-2 infection. CDR3: CASREMGSQNNEQFF. CDR3 sequence (DNA): TGTGCCAGCAGGGAAATGGGTTCACAAAACAATGAGCAGTTCTTC.